One and the same sample provided the 20 T cell receptor beta chains below, sequenced in a study of blood T cell repertoires in COVID-19. Here immunoSEQ multiplex PCR was the method, and the copy in TCRdb shows in-frame clones only, minus some. The table shows some 56,000 clones, with around 70% occurring only once. Sequences were obtained from peripheral blood. All receptors derive from a woman aged 45-65 years with active or convalescent COVID-19.

With respect to this clone: The junction shows a germline mismatch at one end, possibly a read error. The chain recombines TRBV5-6 with TRBJ1-5, with 9 bases aligning to TRBD1. The CDR3 extends over 16 amino acids. CDR1 SGHDT and CDR2 YYEEEE come from the germline V gene. The CDR3, as DNA: TGTGCCAGCAGTTTGGGGTTCCGGGACAGGGATCAGCCCCAGCATTTT. Translated, it gives CASSLGFRDRDQPQHF.

The chain carries TRBV28 and TRBJ1-2; D not certain. The germline V and J ends were trimmed by 1 base and 2 bases, with 2 bases remaining between them. CDR3 length: 12 residues. CDR1 and CDR2 (germline): MDHEN, SYDVKM. As DNA, the CDR3 is TGTGCCAGCAGTTTATCAAACTATGGCTACACCTTC. Protein: CASSLSNYGYTF.

CDR3 sequence reads: CASSPNGQSNQPQHF. In DNA, the CDR3 is TGTGCCAGCAGCCCCAATGGACAGTCCAATCAGCCCCAGCATTTT. The rearrangement joins TRBV4-2 to TRBJ1-5; D might be TRBD1 (6 bases). The CDR3 length is 15 residues. Germline V gene lookup returns CDR1 LGHNA and CDR2 YNFKEQ. V was cut by 4 bases and J by 3 bases, with 13 bases left in between.

The chain links TRBV5-6 to TRBJ1-4; no reliable D call. The CDR3 sequence is 15 residues long. Germline V gives CDR1 SGHDT, CDR2 YYEEEE. The V and J ends lost 4 bases and 0 bases respectively, with 10 bases between them. CDR3 nucleotides: TGTGCCAGCAGCCCCCGGGGAGCAACTAATGAAAAACTGTTTTTT. Encoded protein: CASSPRGATNEKLFF.

The rearrangement joins TRBV5-1 to TRBJ2-1, with TRBD2 identical over 13 bases. Per germline, CDR1 SGHRS and CDR2 YFSETQ. With 3 bases clipped from V and 6 bases from J, the junction kept 6 bases outside the gene matches. This CDR3 comprises 16 residues. The DNA of the CDR3 is TGCGCCAGCAGCTGGGGGACTAGCGGGATTGGCAATGAGCAGTTCTTC. It is translated as CASSWGTSGIGNEQFF.

This clone was seen repeatedly, ten times or more. J is TRBJ2-3 and V is TRBV6-6; 10 positions agree with TRBD2. The J segment lost 3 bases and the V segment lost 7 bases, leaving 10 bases of the junction unmatched. The CDR3 is 16 amino acids. Germline values: CDR1 MNHNY, CDR2 SVGAGI (reference sequence). This chain's CDR3 is CASTRTGTSVTDTQYF. As DNA, the CDR3 is TGTGCCAGCACCCGAACCGGGACTAGCGTTACAGATACGCAGTATTTT.

J is TRBJ2-7 and V is TRBV2, with 10 bases identical to TRBD2. This CDR3 spans 13 amino acids. The germline V gene has CDR1 SNHLY and CDR2 FYNNEI. The V gene end was trimmed by 6 bases and the J gene end by 4 bases; junction bases not matched to a gene: 3. The CDR3 coding sequence is TGTGCCAGCAGGGCTAGCGGGAGTTACGAGCAGTACTTC. Protein: CASRASGSYEQYF.

J is TRBJ2-3 and V is TRBV5-4, with D tentatively TRBD1 (6 bases). Trimming left V 4 bases short and J 5 bases short, with 20 bases between. CDR1 SGHNT and CDR2 YYREEE come from the germline V gene (reference sequence). This CDR3 is 16 amino acids long. The CDR3 DNA reads as TGTGCCAGCAGCAAATACGTGAGGGGGAGCGGAGATACGCAGTATTTT. Translating it yields CASSKYVRGSGDTQYF. Supplemented by reference TRBV5-4 and TRBJ2-3, the full variable domain reads ETGVTQSPTHLIKTRGQQVTLRCSSQSGHNTVSWYQQALGQGPQFIFQYYREEENGRGNFPPRFSGLQFPNYSSELNVNALELDDSALYLCASSKYVRGSGDTQYFGPGTRLTVL.

The chain recombines TRBV5-1 with TRBJ2-1, with 7 bases that match TRBD2. V trimming: 0 bases; J trimming: 4 bases; junction bases outside the gene matches: 4. The CDR3 spans 15 residues. Germline CDR1 is SGHRS and CDR2 is YFSETQ. CDR3 region: CASSLDAGAYNEQFF. As DNA, the CDR3 is TGCGCCAGCAGCTTGGACGCGGGAGCTTACAATGAGCAGTTCTTC.

In DNA form, the CDR3 reads TGCGCCAGCAGATCGTGGACAGGGGCTGTTGGCTACACCTTC. Protein sequence: CASRSWTGAVGYTF. This chain links TRBV4-1 with TRBJ1-2; 9 positions agree with TRBD1. The CDR3 contains 14 residues. Germline trimming cut 6 bases from V and 7 bases from J; bases unmatched to any gene: 9. Germline assignment: CDR1 MGHRA and CDR2 YSYEKL.

V is TRBV5-4 and J is TRBJ2-5; weak D call: TRBD2 (6 bases). CDR1 and CDR2 (germline): SGHNT, YYREEE (reference sequence). V lost 5 bases and J lost 5, with 13 bases in between. This CDR3 contains 13 residues. DNA of the CDR3: TGTGCCAGCAGTCCTACTAGCTCCGAGACCCAGTACTTC. This codes for CASSPTSSETQYF.

This sequence joins TRBV5-1 and TRBJ2-7, with 11 positions matching TRBD2. V trimming: 4 bases; J trimming: 3 bases; junction bases outside the gene matches: 9. CDR1 is SGHRS and CDR2 is YFSETQ in the germline V gene. The CDR3 consists of 16 residues. CDR3 in DNA: TGCGCCAGCAGCGCCAAACTAGCGGGAGAAAGCTACGAGCAGTACTTC. Its translation is CASSAKLAGESYEQYF.

This chain uses TRBV11-3 with TRBJ2-1, with TRBD2 matching 7 bases. V lost 1 base, J lost 12 bases, and 6 bases stayed unmatched. The CDR3 has 13 residues. CDR1 SGHNT and CDR2 YENEEA come from the germline V gene. The CDR3 DNA is TGTGCCAGCAGCTTAGGGGCTAGCGGTAGGCAGTTCTTC. It specifies CASSLGASGRQFF.

J is TRBJ1-1 and V is TRBV7-9; 7 positions match TRBD1. The CDR3 is 14 amino acids. Germline CDR1 reads SEHNR; CDR2 reads FQNEAQ (reference sequence). Trimming took 5 bases from V and 5 from J; bases not matched to a gene: 8. This chain's CDR3 is CASSAQQGKTEAFF. CDR3 bases: TGTGCCAGCAGCGCACAACAGGGGAAGACTGAAGCTTTCTTT.

The chain is built from TRBV14 and TRBJ2-2, with D tentatively TRBD2 (6 bases). Germline lookup yields CDR1 SGHDN and CDR2 FVKESK. Trimming removed 2 bases at V and 0 bases at J, with 10 bases between. This CDR3 spans 16 amino acids. CDR3: CASSQSSESNTGELFF. The CDR3 DNA follows: TGTGCCAGCAGCCAATCTAGCGAGTCGAACACCGGGGAGCTGTTTTTT.

The chain couples TRBV3-1 (or the pseudogene TRBV3-2) to TRBJ2-7; no clear D gene. V lost 0 bases to trimming and J lost 7 bases, with 10 bases between them. The CDR3 has 13 residues. Germline CDR1 LGHDT, CDR2 YNNKEL (reference sequence). CDR3 region: CASSQEWRREQYF. The CDR3 nucleotides are TGTGCCAGCAGCCAAGAATGGCGGAGAGAGCAGTACTTC.

The chain has TRBV18 and TRBJ2-7, with 11 bases identical to TRBD1. Germline V gene lookup returns CDR1 KGHSH and CDR2 LQKENI. V was clipped by 3 bases and J by 6 bases; unmatched bases: 4. The CDR3 is made up of 14 amino acids. Here the CDR3 DNA reads TGTGCCAGCTCACCGGGGGGACAGGGGGTCGAGCAGTACTTC. Translated: CASSPGGQGVEQYF.

As DNA, the CDR3 is TGTGCCACCAGTGGCTGGGGGGGAGCGGTTGGAACAGATACGCAGTATTTT. Translating gives CATSGWGGAVGTDTQYF. V and J are TRBV24-1 and TRBJ2-3; 7 bases agree with TRBD2. The germline V gene has CDR1 KGHDR and CDR2 SFDVKD. J gave up 3 bases and V 5 bases, and 13 bases lay outside the gene matches. The CDR3 spans 17 residues.

The V gene is TRBV19, the J gene TRBJ1-2; D might be TRBD1 (6 bases). V was shortened by 8 bases and J by 8 bases, with 21 bases between the two germline ends. The CDR3 has 14 amino acids. In germline, CDR1 is LNHDA, CDR2 SQIVND (reference sequence). The CDR3: CASFEQGSSLGYTF. CDR3 coding DNA: TGTGCCAGTTTCGAACAGGGATCGTCCTTAGGCTACACCTTC.

V is TRBV19 and J is TRBJ2-7; 9 bases fit TRBD1. Germline V lookup: CDR1 LNHDA, CDR2 SQIVND (reference sequence). The CDR3 covers 17 residues. V lost 3 bases and J lost 2; bases outside the gene matches: 11. The CDR3 DNA reads TGTGCCAGTAGTATGGGGGGACAGGGCGGCGTCGCCTACGAGCAGTACTTC. Translated, it gives CASSMGGQGGVAYEQYF.